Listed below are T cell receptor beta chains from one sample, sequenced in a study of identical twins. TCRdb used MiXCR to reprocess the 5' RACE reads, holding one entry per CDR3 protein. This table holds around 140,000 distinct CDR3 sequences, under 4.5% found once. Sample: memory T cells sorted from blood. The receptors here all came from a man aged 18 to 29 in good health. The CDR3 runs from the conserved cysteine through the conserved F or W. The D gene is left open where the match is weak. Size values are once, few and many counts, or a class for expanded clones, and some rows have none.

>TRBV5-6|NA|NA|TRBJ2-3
TGTGCCAGCAGCTTGGACAGAGGGAATACGCAGTATTTT
CASSLDRGNTQYF
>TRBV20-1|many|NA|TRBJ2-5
TGCAGTGCTAGAGTTACGCCGGAGACCCAGTACTTC
CSARVTPETQYF
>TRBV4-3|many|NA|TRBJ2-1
TGCGCCAGCAGCCAAAGCCCGGGTCAGGGGGGGAATGAGCAGTTCTTC
CASSQSPGQGGNEQFF
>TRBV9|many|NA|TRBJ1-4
TGTGCCAGCAGCCCAGGGAGCGAATCGAACCCCATAAACGCAGGGGAAAAACTGTTTTTT
CASSPGSESNPINAGEKLFF
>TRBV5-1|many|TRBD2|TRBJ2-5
TGCGCCAGCAGCTTGGCTGGGCTAGCGGGAGGTGCGTATCGAGAGACCCAGTACTTC
CASSLAGLAGGAYRETQYF
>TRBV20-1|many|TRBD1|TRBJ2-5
TGCAGTGCCCCCTCACAGGGGTTGAACCAAGAGACCCAGTACTTC
CSAPSQGLNQETQYF
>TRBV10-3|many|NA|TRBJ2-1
TGTGCCATCAGTGAGTCGGGGATCGAAGAGCAGTTCTTC
CAISESGIEEQFF
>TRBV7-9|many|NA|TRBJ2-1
TGTGCCAGCAGCGCCAGACAGGTCTACAATGAGCAGTTCTTC
CASSARQVYNEQFF
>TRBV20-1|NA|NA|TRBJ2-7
TGCAGTGCTAGAGATGCAGAGGGGATCTACGAGCAGTACTTC
CSARDAEGIYEQYF
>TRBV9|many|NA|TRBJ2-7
TGTGCCAGCAGCGTAGGAACGGGGGCATCCTACGAGCAGTACTTC
CASSVGTGASYEQYF
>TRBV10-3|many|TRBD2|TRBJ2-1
TGTGCCATCAGTGAGCCGGGTGGGACTAGCGGGAGGCATGAGCAGTTCTTC
CAISEPGGTSGRHEQFF
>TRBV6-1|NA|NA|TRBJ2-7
TGTGCCAGCAATGAGGGCCTCTCCTCCTACGAGCAGTACTTC
CASNEGLSSYEQYF
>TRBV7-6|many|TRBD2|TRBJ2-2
TGTGCCAGCAGCTTAGTCGGTAGACCGGGACTAGCGGGAGGTCGAACCGGGGAGCTGTTTTTT
CASSLVGRPGLAGGRTGELFF
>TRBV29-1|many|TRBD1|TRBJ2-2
TGCAGCGTCCGGGACAGCTTAATAGCGAACACCGGGGAGCTGTTTTTT
CSVRDSLIANTGELFF
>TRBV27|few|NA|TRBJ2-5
TGTGCCACCCGGACAGCCATCCAAGAGACCCAGTACTTC
CATRTAIQETQYF
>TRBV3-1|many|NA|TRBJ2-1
TGTGCCAGCAGCCAAGGGTACTACAATGAGCAGTTCTTC
CASSQGYYNEQFF
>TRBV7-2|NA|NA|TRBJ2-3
TGTGCCAGCAGCCTCGGAGGGGGTATGGCAGATGCGCAGTATTTT
CASSLGGGMADAQYF
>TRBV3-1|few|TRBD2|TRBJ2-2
TGTGCCAGCAGCCAAAGACTAGCGGGGAACACCGGGGAGCTGTTTTTT
CASSQRLAGNTGELFF
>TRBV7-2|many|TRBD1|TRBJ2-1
TGTGCCAGCAGCCATCGACAGGGCAAGAGCTCCTACAATGAGCAGTTCTTC
CASSHRQGKSSYNEQFF
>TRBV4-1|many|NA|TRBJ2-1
TGCGCCAGCAGCCTACCCCCCCGAGATAGGCAGTTCTTC
CASSLPPRDRQFF
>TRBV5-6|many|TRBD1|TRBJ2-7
TGTGCCAGCAGCTTGTGGGACAGGCCCTACGAGCAGTACTTC
CASSLWDRPYEQYF
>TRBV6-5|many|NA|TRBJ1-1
TGTGCCAGCAGTCTACAGGGTTTTGGGAACACTGAAGCTTTCTTT
CASSLQGFGNTEAFF
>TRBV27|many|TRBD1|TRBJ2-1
TGTGCCAGCAGCCGGGACAGGGGTTATGGGGAGCAGTTCTTC
CASSRDRGYGEQFF
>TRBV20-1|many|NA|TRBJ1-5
TGCAGTGCCCTAGACAGCAATCAGCCCCAGCATTTT
CSALDSNQPQHF
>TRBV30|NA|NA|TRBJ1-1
TGTGCCTGGAAGAGGACAGTGAACACTGAAGCTTTCTTT
CAWKRTVNTEAFF
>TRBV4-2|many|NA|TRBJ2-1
TGTGCCAGCAGCCAAGATCGGGACAATGAGCAGTTCTTC
CASSQDRDNEQFF
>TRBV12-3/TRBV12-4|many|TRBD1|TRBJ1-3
TGTGCCAGCACCTCGACAGGGTTTGGAAACACCATATATTTT
CASTSTGFGNTIYF
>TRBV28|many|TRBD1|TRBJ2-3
TGTGCCAGCAGTGACACTGGGACAGGGCCAGATACGCAGTATTTT
CASSDTGTGPDTQYF
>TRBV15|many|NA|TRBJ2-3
TGTGCCACCAAGGGAGGAGGGGGCTACGATACGCAGTATTTT
CATKGGGGYDTQYF
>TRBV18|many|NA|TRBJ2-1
TGTGCCAGCTCACCATGGGGGACCCCAGTTGGCAATGAGCAGTTCTTC
CASSPWGTPVGNEQFF
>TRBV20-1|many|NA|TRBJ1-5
TGCAGTGCTACCCCCGGGCGGGGGCAGCCCCAGCATTTT
CSATPGRGQPQHF
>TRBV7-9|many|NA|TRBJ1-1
TGTGCCAGCACTCCTGCAACGGAGAACACTGAAGCTTTCTTT
CASTPATENTEAFF
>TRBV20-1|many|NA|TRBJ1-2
TGCAGTGCTAGGGCGGAACAACATGGCTACACCTTC
CSARAEQHGYTF
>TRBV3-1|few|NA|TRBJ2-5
TGTGCCAGCAGCCGCCAGGGATTAGAGGAGACCCAGTACTTC
CASSRQGLEETQYF
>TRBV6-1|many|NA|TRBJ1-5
TGTGCCAGCAGTCGGGGGGTCGGCAATCAGCCCCAGCATTTT
CASSRGVGNQPQHF